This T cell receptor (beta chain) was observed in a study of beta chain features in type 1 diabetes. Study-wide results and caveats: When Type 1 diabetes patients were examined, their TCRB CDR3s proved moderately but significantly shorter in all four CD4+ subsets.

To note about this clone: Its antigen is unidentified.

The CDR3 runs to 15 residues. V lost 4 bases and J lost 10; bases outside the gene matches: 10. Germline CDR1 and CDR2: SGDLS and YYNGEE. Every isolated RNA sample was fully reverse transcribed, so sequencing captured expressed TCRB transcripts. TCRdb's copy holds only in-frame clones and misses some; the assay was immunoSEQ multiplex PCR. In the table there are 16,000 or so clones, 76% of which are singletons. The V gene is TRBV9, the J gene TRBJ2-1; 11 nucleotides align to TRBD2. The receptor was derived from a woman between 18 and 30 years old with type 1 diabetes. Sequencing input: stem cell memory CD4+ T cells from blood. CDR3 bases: TGTGCCAGCAGCATGTTAGCGGGAGGGGAAAGGGAGCAGTTCTTC. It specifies CASSMLAGGEREQFF.